One sample yielded the 18 T cell receptor beta chains listed below, sequenced in a study of preoperative IRX-2 immunotherapy in early breast cancer. Produced via immunoSEQ multiplex PCR; TCRdb's table is partial and in-frame only. The sample comprises some 3,400 clones, around 80% of which are singletons, and more than 6% rests with the top ten. This sample's treatment: preoperative locoregional IRX-2 cytokine immunotherapy. The sample was tumor tissue, taken after IRX-2 immunotherapy. The receptors originated from a human donor with breast cancer.

The chain carries TRBV6-8 and TRBJ2-2; tentatively, D is TRBD2 (6 bases). Trimming stripped 10 bases from V and 5 bases from J, with 17 bases between. Per the germline V gene, CDR1 is MNHGY and CDR2 is SAAAGT. The CDR3 sequence is 14 residues long. The CDR3 loop is CATNSEEGTGELFF. In nucleotides, the CDR3 is TGTGCCACCAATTCCGAGGAGGGAACCGGGGAGCTGTTTTTT.

V gene TRBV11-3 combines with J gene TRBJ2-7, with 8 nucleotides matching TRBD2. In germline, CDR1 is SGHNT, CDR2 YENEEA. The CDR3 has 14 amino acids. V was clipped by 5 bases and J by 2 bases; unmatched bases: 5. The CDR3 bases are TGTGCCAGCAGCCGTAGCGGGACGGCCTACGAGCAGTACTTC. As protein: CASSRSGTAYEQYF.

This clone was counted once. The V and J genes are TRBV11-3 and TRBJ2-7, with 10 nucleotides matching TRBD2. Germline trimming cut 8 bases from V and 0 bases from J; bases unmatched to any gene: 7. Germline CDR1 SGHNT, CDR2 YENEEA. The CDR3 is 15 amino acids. The CDR3 loop is CASGEAGGSSYEQYF. The CDR3 nucleotides read TGTGCCAGCGGAGAAGCGGGAGGGAGCTCCTACGAGCAGTACTTC.

The chain employs TRBV30 and TRBJ1-5, with D possibly TRBD1 on 5 matching bases. CDR3 length equals 15 residues. V lost 1 base and J 5 bases, leaving 15 bases between the germline ends. Per germline, CDR1 GTSNPN and CDR2 SVGIG (reference sequence). The CDR3 DNA reads as TGTGCCTGGAGTGCTGACACAGGTCCTTATCAGCCCCAGCATTTT. It encodes CAWSADTGPYQPQHF.

The chain joins TRBV2 to TRBJ2-1, with 8 bases matching TRBD2. The CDR3 has 15 residues. Trimming removed 6 bases from V and 8 bases from J; junction bases left unmatched: 12. CDR1 SNHLY and CDR2 FYNNEI come from the germline V gene. CDR3 nucleotide sequence: TGTGCCAGCAGGGTGATGGGACTAGTCGGCGATGAGCAGTTCTTC. It translates to CASRVMGLVGDEQFF.

This chain uses TRBV22-1 with TRBJ2-2; the DNA was not compared with TRBD2, the D call given in the table. TRBV22-1 is listed as a pseudogene. This CDR3 is built from 12 residues. The CDR3 loop reads CASSVVAGELFF. CDR3 nucleotide sequence: TGTGCCAGCAGCGTAGTAGCCGGGGAGCTGTTTTTT.

V usage is TRBV19 and J usage is TRBJ2-1, with 10 bases fitting TRBD2. With V trimmed by 3 bases and J by 7 bases, 6 bases remained unmatched. This CDR3 spans 15 amino acids. The germline gives CDR1 LNHDA, CDR2 SQIVND (reference sequence). The CDR3 DNA reads TGTGCCAGTAGTATTGGGCTAGCGGGAGTTAATGAGCAGTTCTTC. This gives the protein CASSIGLAGVNEQFF.

V usage is TRBV4-1 and J usage is TRBJ1-1; a possible D gene is TRBD1 (5 bases). The CDR3 spans 16 residues. Looked up from germline, CDR1 is MGHRA and CDR2 is YSYEKL. With 5 bases removed from V and 7 bases from J, the gap between germline ends came to 23 bases. CDR3 region: CASSFNRDLFFGEAFF. The CDR3 DNA reads TGCGCCAGCAGCTTCAACCGGGACCTCTTTTTCGGTGAAGCTTTCTTT.

This clone was recorded once. The chain is built from TRBV7-1 and TRBJ1-1, with D perhaps TRBD1 (6 bases). TRBV7-1 is placed among ORFs of uncertain function. The V gene lost 4 bases and the J gene lost 8 bases, with 14 bases spanning the gap. The CDR3 covers 13 residues. The CDR3 sequence: CASSLYRDAEAFF. In DNA, the CDR3 is TGTGCCAGCAGCTTATACAGGGATGCAGAAGCTTTCTTT.

The gene calls are TRBV29-1 and TRBJ2-7; D may be TRBD1 (6 bases). V lost 6 bases to trimming and J lost 6 bases, with 21 bases between them. Germline CDR1 and CDR2: SQVTM and ANQGSEA. The CDR3 contains 14 residues. The CDR3 DNA is TGCAGCGTCTTAACAGGGACGTCTCGGGGCGAGCAGTACTTC. Protein sequence: CSVLTGTSRGEQYF.

This chain uses TRBV7-6 with TRBJ1-2; 7 bases line up with TRBD1. The length of the CDR3 is 16 residues. V dropped 0 bases and J dropped 0; count of bases not matched to a gene: 4. The germline CDR1 and CDR2 sequences are SGHVS and FNYEAQ. CDR3 nucleotide sequence: TGTGCCAGCAGCTTAGCGGGGACAGATACTAACTATGGCTACACCTTC. It translates to CASSLAGTDTNYGYTF.

This clone was seen a handful of times. CDR3 nucleotides: TGTGCCAGCAGTTACAGCCGGCTAGCGGAGACGTCACCAGCTCATACGCAGTATTTT. Translated: CASSYSRLAETSPAHTQYF. V usage is TRBV6-8 and J usage is TRBJ2-3, with 7 positions matching TRBD2. CDR1 and CDR2 (germline): MNHGY, SAAAGT. CDR3 size: 19 residues. V shed 2 bases, J shed 7 bases, and the junction held 21 bases outside the gene matches.

The chain recombines TRBV29-1 with TRBJ2-3; 11 nucleotides match TRBD2. There are 15 residues in the CDR3. Trimming cost V 4 bases and J 5 bases; bases outside gene matches: 8. Germline V CDR1 and CDR2: SQVTM, ANQGSEA. DNA of the CDR3: TGCAGCGTTGGTAGCGGGAGGGCCGGGGGAGATACGCAGTATTTT. Its protein is CSVGSGRAGGDTQYF.

This rearrangement joins TRBV29-1 to TRBJ1-1; TRBD1 aligns across 9 bases. The CDR3 has 16 amino acids. J lost 5 bases, V lost 1 base, and 11 bases had no gene match. Looked up from germline, CDR1 is SQVTM and CDR2 is ANQGSEA. The CDR3: CSVEGGQGIGWTEAFF. In DNA, the CDR3 is TGCAGCGTTGAAGGGGGACAGGGTATTGGGTGGACTGAAGCTTTCTTT.

J is TRBJ1-3 and V is TRBV30; D possibly corresponds to TRBD1 (5 bases). This CDR3 is 12 amino acids long. Trimming took 5 bases from V and 4 from J, leaving 9 bases between them. Germline V gene sequence: CDR1 GTSNPN, CDR2 SVGIG (reference sequence). The CDR3 DNA reads as TGTGCCTGGGACAGAGAGGGAAACACCATATATTTT. It translates to CAWDREGNTIYF.

This clone has just a few counts. This sequence joins TRBV10-2 and TRBJ1-3, with D unclear. V was trimmed by 4 bases and J by 8 bases, leaving 9 bases between them. CDR3 length: 12 amino acids. Germline V gene data show CDR1 as WSHSY and CDR2 as SAAADI. The CDR3 DNA follows: TGCGCCAGCAGTGGACCCGTGGACACCATATATTTT. It translates to CASSGPVDTIYF.

The chain couples TRBV11-3 to TRBJ2-3, with 7 bases identical to TRBD1. The V gene's germline CDR1 is SGHNT and CDR2 YENEEA. CDR3 length equals 16 residues. V shed 3 bases, J shed 0 bases, and the junction held 6 bases outside the gene matches. DNA of the CDR3: TGTGCCAGCAGCTTTAGTGGGGACAGTAGCACAGATACGCAGTATTTT. The encoded protein is CASSFSGDSSTDTQYF.

The CDR3 nucleotides read TGTGCCAGCAGCTTATTCTCCCGGACAGGGGGATCGAGAAACACCATATATTTT. Amino acid sequence: CASSLFSRTGGSRNTIYF. The chain employs TRBV11-3 and TRBJ1-3, with 10 bases lining up with TRBD1. CDR3 length equals 18 residues. The J segment lost 5 bases and the V segment lost 2 bases, leaving 12 bases of the junction unmatched. Germline V gene data show CDR1 as SGHNT and CDR2 as YENEEA. The full variable domain, rest sourced from reference TRBV11-3 and TRBJ1-3, is EAGVVQSPRYKIIEKKQPVAFWCNPISGHNTLYWYLQNLGQGPELLIRYENEEAVDDSQLPKDRFSAERLKGVDSTLKIQPAELGDSAVYLCASSLFSRTGGSRNTIYFGEGSWLTVV.